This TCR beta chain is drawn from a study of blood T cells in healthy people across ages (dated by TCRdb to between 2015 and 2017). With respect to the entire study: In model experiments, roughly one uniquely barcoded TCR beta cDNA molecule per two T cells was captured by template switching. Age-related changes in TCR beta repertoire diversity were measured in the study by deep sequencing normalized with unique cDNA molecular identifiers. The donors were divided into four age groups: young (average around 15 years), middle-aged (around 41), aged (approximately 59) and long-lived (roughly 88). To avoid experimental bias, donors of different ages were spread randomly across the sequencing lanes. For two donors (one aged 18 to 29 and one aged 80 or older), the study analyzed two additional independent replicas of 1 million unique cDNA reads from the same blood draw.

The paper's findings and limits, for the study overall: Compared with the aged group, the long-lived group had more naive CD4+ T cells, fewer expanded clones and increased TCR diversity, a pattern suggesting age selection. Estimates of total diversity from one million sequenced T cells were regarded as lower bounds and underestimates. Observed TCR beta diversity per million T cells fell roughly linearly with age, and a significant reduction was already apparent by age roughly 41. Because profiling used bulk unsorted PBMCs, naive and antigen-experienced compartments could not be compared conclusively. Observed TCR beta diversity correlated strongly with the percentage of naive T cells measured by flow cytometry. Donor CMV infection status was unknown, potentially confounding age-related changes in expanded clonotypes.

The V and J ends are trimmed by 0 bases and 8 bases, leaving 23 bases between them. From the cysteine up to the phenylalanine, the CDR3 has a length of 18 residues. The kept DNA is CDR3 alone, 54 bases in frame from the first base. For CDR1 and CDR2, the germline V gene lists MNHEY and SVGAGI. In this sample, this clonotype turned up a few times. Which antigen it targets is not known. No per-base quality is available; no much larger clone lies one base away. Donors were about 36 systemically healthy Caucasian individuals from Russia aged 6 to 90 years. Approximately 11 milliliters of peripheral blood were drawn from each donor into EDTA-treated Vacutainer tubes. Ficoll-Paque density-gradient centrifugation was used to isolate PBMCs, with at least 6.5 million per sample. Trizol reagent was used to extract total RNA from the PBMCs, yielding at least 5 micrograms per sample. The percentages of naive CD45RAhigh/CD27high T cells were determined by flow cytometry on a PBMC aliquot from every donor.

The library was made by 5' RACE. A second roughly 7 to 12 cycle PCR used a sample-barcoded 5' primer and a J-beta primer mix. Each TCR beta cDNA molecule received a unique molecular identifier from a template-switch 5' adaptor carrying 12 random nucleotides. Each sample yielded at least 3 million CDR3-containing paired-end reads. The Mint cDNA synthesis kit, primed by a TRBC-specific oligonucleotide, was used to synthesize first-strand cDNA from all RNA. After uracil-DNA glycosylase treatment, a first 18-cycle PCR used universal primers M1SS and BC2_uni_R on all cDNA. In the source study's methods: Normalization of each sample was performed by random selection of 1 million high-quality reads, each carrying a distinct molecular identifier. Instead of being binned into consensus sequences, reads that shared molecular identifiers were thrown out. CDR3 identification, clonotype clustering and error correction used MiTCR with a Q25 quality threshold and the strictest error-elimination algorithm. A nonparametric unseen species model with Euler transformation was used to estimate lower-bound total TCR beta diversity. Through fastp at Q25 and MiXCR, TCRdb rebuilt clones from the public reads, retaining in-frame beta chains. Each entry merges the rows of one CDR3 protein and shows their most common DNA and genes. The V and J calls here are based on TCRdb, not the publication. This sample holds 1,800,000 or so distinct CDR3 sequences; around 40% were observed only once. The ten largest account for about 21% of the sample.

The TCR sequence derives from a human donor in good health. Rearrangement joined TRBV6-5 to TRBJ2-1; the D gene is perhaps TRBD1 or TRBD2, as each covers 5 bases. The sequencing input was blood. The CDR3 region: CASSYSSRWDPLDHEQFF. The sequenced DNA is TGTGCCAGCAGTTACTCGTCTCGATGGGACCCCCTGGATCATGAGCAGTTCTTC.